What follows are 5 T cell receptor beta chains derived from one specimen sequenced in a study of T cell responses to AZD1222 COVID-19 vaccine. Clones were sequenced by immunoSEQ multiplex PCR, and TCRdb holds only the in-frame ones, with some missing. The sample carries approximately 99,000 clones, nearly 90% recorded once. The specimen comprised peripheral blood, sampled on day 0 of AZD1222 vaccination. These receptors were taken from an adult in good health.

V gene TRBV15 combines with J gene TRBJ2-7; D may correspond to TRBD1 or TRBD2 (5 bases each). The CDR3 is 14 amino acids. Per the germline V gene, CDR1 is LNHNV and CDR2 is YYDKDF (reference sequence). V lost 5 bases, J lost 0 bases, and 11 bases lay in between. The CDR3 bases are TGTGCCACCAGCGCCCGGGACGGCTCCTACGAGCAGTACTTC. Translated: CATSARDGSYEQYF.

The chain combines TRBV12-3 or TRBV12-4 with TRBJ1-2; no clear D gene. This CDR3 contains 13 residues. V gave up 5 bases and J gave up 8 bases, with 15 bases separating them. The CDR3 region is CASSLSGERGYTF. CDR3 DNA: TGTGCCAGCAGTCTGTCAGGCGAGAGGGGCTACACCTTC.

The rearrangement uses TRBV5-8 and TRBJ2-3, with TRBD2 as a possible D gene (6 bases). The CDR3 sequence is 14 residues long. The V gene's germline CDR1 is SGHTS and CDR2 YDEGEE. V lost 0 bases to trimming and J lost 4 bases, with 9 bases between them. The CDR3 region is CASSLAGRSDTQYF. The CDR3, as DNA: TGTGCCAGCAGCTTGGCCGGGAGATCAGATACGCAGTATTTT.

The chain is built from TRBV3-1 (or the pseudogene TRBV3-2) and TRBJ2-2; 7 nucleotides line up with TRBD2. CDR1 LGHDT and CDR2 YNNKEL come from the germline V gene (reference sequence). V was pared by 4 bases and J by 5 bases, with 7 bases of the junction left unmatched. The CDR3 loop spans 15 amino acids. CDR3 sequence reads: CASSPATGGTGELFF. CDR3 nucleotide sequence: TGTGCCAGCAGCCCCGCTACGGGAGGAACCGGGGAGCTGTTTTTT.

This clone appeared once. CDR3 sequence (DNA): TGTGCCAGCAGCCAAGATATCGCGGAGGAGCAGTACTTC. As protein: CASSQDIAEEQYF. This chain connects TRBV4-2 to TRBJ2-7; D not resolved. Trimming took 0 bases from V and 7 from J, leaving 10 bases between them. From germline, CDR1 is LGHNA and CDR2 YNFKEQ. The CDR3 length is 13 residues.